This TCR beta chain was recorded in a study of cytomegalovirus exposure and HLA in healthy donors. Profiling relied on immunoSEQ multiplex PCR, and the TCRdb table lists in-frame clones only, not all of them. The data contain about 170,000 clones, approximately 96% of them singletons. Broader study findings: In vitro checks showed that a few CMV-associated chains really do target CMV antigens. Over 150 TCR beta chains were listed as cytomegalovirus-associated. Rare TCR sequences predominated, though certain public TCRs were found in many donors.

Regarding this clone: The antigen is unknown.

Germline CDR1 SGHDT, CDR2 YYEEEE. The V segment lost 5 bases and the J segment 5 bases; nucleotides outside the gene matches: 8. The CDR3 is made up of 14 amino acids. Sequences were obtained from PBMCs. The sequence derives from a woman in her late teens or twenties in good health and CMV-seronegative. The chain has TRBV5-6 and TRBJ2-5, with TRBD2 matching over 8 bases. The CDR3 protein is CASSISGVQETQYF. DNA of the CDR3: TGTGCCAGCAGTATTAGCGGGGTCCAGGAGACCCAGTACTTC.